The 17 T cell receptor beta chains given below trace back to one sample, sequenced in a study of cytomegalovirus exposure and HLA in healthy donors (dated by TCRdb to about 2017). The library came from the immunoSEQ multiplex PCR assay. A mixture of 60 forward primers for TCR Vbeta segments and 13 reverse primers for TCR Jbeta segments was used in the multiplex PCR. The table comes from immuneACCESS by way of TCRdb, which keeps in-frame sequences with V and J called. Part of the clones is missing from these tables; in studies checked, under half for an unresolved V gene and the rest for unknown reasons. For this sample the table gives around 150,000 clones, of which roughly 73% were detected only once. Clones ranked in the top ten supply around 4.7% of the sample. What was sequenced was PBMCs. The receptors were gathered from a male donor in good health and CMV-seronegative.

This chain joins TRBV7-3 and TRBJ2-2, with 9 bases lining up with TRBD1. This CDR3 has 16 residues. Germline-derived CDR1 and CDR2 are SGHTA and FQGTGA. Trimming cost V 6 bases and J 3 bases; bases outside gene matches: 8. CDR3 loop: CASRPTGGAYTGELFF. Here the CDR3 DNA reads TGTGCCAGCAGACCTACAGGGGGCGCTTACACCGGGGAGCTGTTTTTT. Variable domain in full (rest from reference TRBV7-3 and TRBJ2-2): GAGVSQTPSNKVTEKGKYVELRCDPISGHTALYWYRQSLGQGPEFLIYFQGTGAADDSGLPNDRFFAVRPEGSVSTLKIQRTERGDSAVYLCASRPTGGAYTGELFFGEGSRLTVL.

The chain combines TRBV5-1 with TRBJ2-7, with TRBD1 identical over 11 bases. The junction had 7 bases not matched to a gene; V was cut back by 2 bases and J by 3 bases. Germline V lookup: CDR1 SGHRS, CDR2 YFSETQ. The CDR3 consists of 16 residues. The CDR3 reads CASSLIPGTGGYEQYF. In DNA, the CDR3 is TGCGCCAGCAGCTTAATTCCCGGGACAGGGGGCTACGAGCAGTACTTC.

V and J are TRBV5-6 and TRBJ1-6; 7 bases are a match to TRBD1. With V trimmed by 4 bases and J by 7 bases, 8 bases remained unmatched. The germline CDR1 and CDR2 sequences are SGHDT and YYEEEE. The CDR3 has 15 amino acids. In DNA form, the CDR3 reads TGTGCCAGCAGCACCCGACAGGGAAGGAATTCACCCCTCCACTTT. This translates into CASSTRQGRNSPLHF.

The chain couples TRBV28 to TRBJ1-1, with D tentatively TRBD1 (6 bases). The CDR3 loop spans 14 amino acids. Germline CDR1 and CDR2: MDHEN and SYDVKM. The V gene lost 5 bases and the J gene lost 1 base, with 11 bases spanning the gap. The CDR3 reads CASSTGHTNTEAFF. CDR3 nucleotide sequence: TGTGCCAGCAGTACGGGACATACGAACACTGAAGCTTTCTTT.

Written as DNA, the CDR3 is TGCAGTGCTCGGGACTCATCCGAAGCTTTCTTT. This translates into CSARDSSEAFF. The chain joins TRBV20-1 to TRBJ1-1, with a weak D call TRBD1 (5 bases). The V gene's germline CDR1 is DFQATT and CDR2 SNEGSKA (reference sequence). V shed 5 bases and J shed 8 bases, with 12 bases lying between them. The CDR3 spans 11 residues.

Worth noting for this clone: At one end the junction does not follow the germline gene, possibly because of a read error. The chain recombines TRBV7-9 with TRBJ2-1; 8 bases map to TRBD2. This CDR3 spans 16 amino acids. From germline, CDR1 is SEHNR and CDR2 FQNEAQ (reference sequence). The CDR3 bases are TGTGCCAGCAGGTTAGGGGCCGGGACTAGGGGCAATGAGCAGTTCTTC. This translates into CASRLGAGTRGNEQFF.

This chain uses TRBV18 with TRBJ1-5; D is perhaps TRBD1 (6 bases). The germline CDR1 and CDR2 sequences are KGHSH and LQKENI. Trimming stripped 3 bases from V and 3 bases from J, with 12 bases between. The CDR3 is made up of 15 amino acids. The CDR3 is CASSPPGTSNQPQHF. CDR3 nucleotides: TGTGCCAGCTCACCGCCGGGGACATCCAATCAGCCCCAGCATTTT.

The chain couples TRBV6-1 to TRBJ1-1; the match to TRBD1 covers 9 bases. With 5 bases clipped from V and 5 bases from J, the junction kept 9 bases outside the gene matches. Germline lookup yields CDR1 MNHNS and CDR2 SASEGT. This CDR3 region has 15 residues. The CDR3 here is CASSPSGTGRTEAFF. The CDR3 DNA reads TGTGCCAGCAGTCCATCCGGGACAGGGCGGACTGAAGCTTTCTTT.

V usage is TRBV19 and J usage is TRBJ2-3; 7 positions match TRBD2. CDR3 length equals 15 residues. With V trimmed by 8 bases and J by 1 base, 9 bases remained unmatched. CDR1 is LNHDA, CDR2 SQIVND, per germline (reference sequence). The CDR3 sequence: CASGELARGTDTQYF. The CDR3, as DNA: TGTGCCAGTGGGGAACTAGCGCGGGGCACAGATACGCAGTATTTT.

CDR3 nucleotide sequence: TGTGCCAGCAGTGATAGCGGGAGGGCCGTAGATACGCAGTATTTT. Amino acid sequence: CASSDSGRAVDTQYF. The chain carries TRBV2 and TRBJ2-3, with 11 bases fitting TRBD2. This CDR3 spans 15 amino acids. Unmatched junction bases numbered 4, after V lost 3 bases and J lost 5 bases. Per germline, CDR1 SNHLY and CDR2 FYNNEI.

The chain carries TRBV27 and TRBJ2-5; D is perhaps TRBD1 (6 bases). The CDR3 extends over 15 amino acids. Trimming pared 7 bases from V and 7 bases from J, leaving 22 bases between. CDR1 is MNHEY, CDR2 SMNVEV, per germline (reference sequence). The CDR3 DNA reads TGTGCCAGCATGCGACAGGACTCTATTTCGGCGACCCAGTACTTC. Protein product: CASMRQDSISATQYF.

This chain links TRBV29-1 with TRBJ1-2; D is undetermined. This CDR3 is 12 amino acids long. V gave up 1 base and J gave up 6 bases, with 9 bases separating them. Germline lookup yields CDR1 SQVTM and CDR2 ANQGSEA. In nucleotides, the CDR3 is TGCAGCGTTGAAGTTGGGCGAGATGGCTACACCTTC. Its protein is CSVEVGRDGYTF.

The V gene is TRBV27, the J gene TRBJ2-7; tentative D call: TRBD2 (5 bases). This CDR3 spans 14 amino acids. The germline V and J ends were trimmed by 3 bases and 7 bases, with 16 bases remaining between them. In germline, CDR1 is MNHEY, CDR2 SMNVEV (reference sequence). As DNA, the CDR3 is TGTGCCAGCAGTTTCGGGATCGAGGGATGGGAGCAGTACTTC. This translates into CASSFGIEGWEQYF.

This clone was detected once. The chain carries TRBV7-3 and TRBJ2-7; TRBD2 agrees at 7 bases. The CDR3 has 15 residues. The germline V gene encodes CDR1 SGHTA and CDR2 FQGTGA. Trimming cost V 1 base and J 6 bases; bases outside gene matches: 9. The CDR3 spells CASSLKRGSTSEQYF. Written as DNA, the CDR3 is TGTGCCAGCAGCTTAAAGCGGGGATCCACCTCCGAGCAGTACTTC.

This clone was observed a few times. For the CDR3, the DNA is TGCGCCAGCAAATTGACAGGACTTAGCAATCAGCCCCAGCATTTT. Its translation: CASKLTGLSNQPQHF. This rearrangement joins TRBV5-1 to TRBJ1-5, with D possibly being TRBD1 (6 bases). V was shortened by 6 bases and J by 0 bases, with 13 bases between the two germline ends. This CDR3 comprises 15 residues. CDR1 and CDR2 from the germline V gene are SGHRS and YFSETQ.

This clone has just one count. The genes are TRBV4-2 and TRBJ2-1, with D tentatively TRBD2 (6 bases). Per germline, CDR1 LGHNA and CDR2 YNFKEQ. The CDR3 has 17 amino acids. V was pared by 0 bases and J by 4 bases, with 16 bases between. CDR3 region: CASSQDGTGSSYNEQFF. CDR3 DNA: TGTGCCAGCAGCCAAGATGGGACTGGGAGCTCTTACAATGAGCAGTTCTTC.

This clone occurred a few times. The J gene is TRBJ1-5, the V gene TRBV6-5; D not certain. The V end lost 6 bases, the J end lost 0 bases, and 9 bases lay between the germline ends. The CDR3 contains 14 residues. Germline V gene lookup returns CDR1 MNHEY and CDR2 SVGAGI. The CDR3: CASRRGNSNQPQHF. In nucleotides, the CDR3 is TGTGCCAGCAGGAGAGGAAATAGCAATCAGCCCCAGCATTTT.